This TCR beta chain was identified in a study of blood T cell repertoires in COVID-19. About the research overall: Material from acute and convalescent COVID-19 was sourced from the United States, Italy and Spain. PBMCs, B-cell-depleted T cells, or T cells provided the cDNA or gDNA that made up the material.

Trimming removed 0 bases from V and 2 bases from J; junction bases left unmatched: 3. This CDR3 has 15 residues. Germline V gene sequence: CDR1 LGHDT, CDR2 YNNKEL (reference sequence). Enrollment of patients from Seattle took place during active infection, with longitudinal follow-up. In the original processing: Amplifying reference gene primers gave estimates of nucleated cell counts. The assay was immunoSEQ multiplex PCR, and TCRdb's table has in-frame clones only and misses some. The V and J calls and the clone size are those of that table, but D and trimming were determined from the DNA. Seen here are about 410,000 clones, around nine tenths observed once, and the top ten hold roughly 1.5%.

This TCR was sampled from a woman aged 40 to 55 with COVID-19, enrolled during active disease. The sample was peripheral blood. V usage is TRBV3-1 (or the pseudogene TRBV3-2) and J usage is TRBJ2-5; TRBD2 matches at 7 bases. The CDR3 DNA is TGTGCCAGCAGCCAAGATTGGCGGGGGCAAGAGACCCAGTACTTC. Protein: CASSQDWRGQETQYF.